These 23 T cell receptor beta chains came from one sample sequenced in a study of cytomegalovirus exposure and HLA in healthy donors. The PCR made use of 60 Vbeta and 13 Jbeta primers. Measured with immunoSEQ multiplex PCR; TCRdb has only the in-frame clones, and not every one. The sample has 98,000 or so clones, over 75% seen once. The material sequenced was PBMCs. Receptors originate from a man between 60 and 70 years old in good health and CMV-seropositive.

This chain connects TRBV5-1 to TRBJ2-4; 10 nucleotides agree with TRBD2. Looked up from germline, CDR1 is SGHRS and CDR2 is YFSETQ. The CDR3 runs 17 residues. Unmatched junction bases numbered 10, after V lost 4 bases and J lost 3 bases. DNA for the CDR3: TGCGCCAGCAGCCCAAGAGCGGGGGGGCCTAGCAAAAACATTCAGTACTTC. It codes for CASSPRAGGPSKNIQYF.

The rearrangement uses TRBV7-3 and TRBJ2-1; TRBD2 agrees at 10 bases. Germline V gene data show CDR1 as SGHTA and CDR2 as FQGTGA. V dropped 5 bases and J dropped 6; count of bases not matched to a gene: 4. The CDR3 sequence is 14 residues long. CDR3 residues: CASSTSGAGNEQFF. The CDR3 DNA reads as TGTGCCAGCAGCACTAGCGGGGCGGGCAATGAGCAGTTCTTC.

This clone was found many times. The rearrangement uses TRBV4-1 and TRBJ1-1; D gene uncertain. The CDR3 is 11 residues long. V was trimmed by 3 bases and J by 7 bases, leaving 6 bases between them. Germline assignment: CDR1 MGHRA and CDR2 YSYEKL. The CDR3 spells CASSHSGEAFF. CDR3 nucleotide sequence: TGCGCCAGCAGCCACAGCGGTGAAGCTTTCTTT.

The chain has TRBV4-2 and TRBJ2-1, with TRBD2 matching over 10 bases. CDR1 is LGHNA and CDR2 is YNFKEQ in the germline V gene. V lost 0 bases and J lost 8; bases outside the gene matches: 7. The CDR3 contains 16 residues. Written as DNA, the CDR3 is TGTGCCAGCAGCCAAGATAGAAGCGGGGGGGCGGATGAGCAGTTCTTC. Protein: CASSQDRSGGADEQFF.

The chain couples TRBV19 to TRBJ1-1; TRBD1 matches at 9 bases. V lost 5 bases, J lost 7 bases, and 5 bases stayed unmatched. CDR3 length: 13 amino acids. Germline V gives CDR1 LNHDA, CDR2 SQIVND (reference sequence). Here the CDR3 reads CASSSGTGCEAFF. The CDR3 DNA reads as TGTGCCAGTAGTTCCGGGACAGGGTGTGAAGCTTTCTTT.

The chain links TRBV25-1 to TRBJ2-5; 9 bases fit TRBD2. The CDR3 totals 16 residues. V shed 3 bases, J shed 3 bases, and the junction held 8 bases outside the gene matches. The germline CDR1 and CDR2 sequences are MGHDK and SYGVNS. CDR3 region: CASSDRAGGGEETQYF. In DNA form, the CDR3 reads TGTGCCAGCAGTGATAGAGCGGGGGGCGGGGAAGAGACCCAGTACTTC.

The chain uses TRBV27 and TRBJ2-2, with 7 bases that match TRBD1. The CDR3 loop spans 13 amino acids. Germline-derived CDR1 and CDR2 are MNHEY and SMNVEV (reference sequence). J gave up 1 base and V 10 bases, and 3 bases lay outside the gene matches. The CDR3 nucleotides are TGTGCCACCTGGACAGGGAACACCGGGGAGCTGTTTTTT. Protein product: CATWTGNTGELFF.

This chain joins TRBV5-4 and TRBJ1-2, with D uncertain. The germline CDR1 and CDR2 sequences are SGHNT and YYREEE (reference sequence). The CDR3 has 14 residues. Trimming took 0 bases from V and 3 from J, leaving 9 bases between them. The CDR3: CASSLGPIDYGYTF. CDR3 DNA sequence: TGTGCCAGCAGCTTGGGGCCCATTGACTATGGCTACACCTTC.

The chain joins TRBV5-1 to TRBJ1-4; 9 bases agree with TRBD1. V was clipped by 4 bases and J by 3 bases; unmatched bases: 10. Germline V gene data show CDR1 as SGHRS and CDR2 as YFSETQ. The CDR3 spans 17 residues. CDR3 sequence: CASSPGTGSRANEKLFF. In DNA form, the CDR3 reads TGCGCCAGCAGCCCCGGGACAGGGTCACGGGCTAATGAAAAACTGTTTTTT.

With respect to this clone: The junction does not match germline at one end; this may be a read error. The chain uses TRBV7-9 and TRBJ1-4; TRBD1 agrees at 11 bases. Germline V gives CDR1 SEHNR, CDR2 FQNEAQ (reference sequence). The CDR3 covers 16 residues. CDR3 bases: TGTTCCAGCAGCTTAGGACAGGGGGCGACTAATGAAAAACTGTTTTTT. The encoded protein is CSSSLGQGATNEKLFF.

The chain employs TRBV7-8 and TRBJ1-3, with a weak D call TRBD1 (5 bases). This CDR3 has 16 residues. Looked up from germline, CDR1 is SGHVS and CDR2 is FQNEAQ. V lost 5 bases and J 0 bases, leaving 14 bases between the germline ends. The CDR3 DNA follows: TGTGCCAGCAGCCCGGGGGGGGAACTCTCTGGAAACACCATATATTTT. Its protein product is CASSPGGELSGNTIYF.

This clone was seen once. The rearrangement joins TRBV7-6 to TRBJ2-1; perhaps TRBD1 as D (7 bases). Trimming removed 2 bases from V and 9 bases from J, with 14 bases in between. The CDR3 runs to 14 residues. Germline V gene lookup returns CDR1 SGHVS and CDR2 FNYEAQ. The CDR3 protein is CASSLQGEVGEQFF. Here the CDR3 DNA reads TGTGCCAGCAGCTTACAGGGGGAGGTGGGTGAGCAGTTCTTC.

CDR3: CAWSSGTGNQPQHF. CDR3 sequence (DNA): TGTGCCTGGAGTTCCGGGACAGGCAATCAGCCCCAGCATTTT. This chain uses TRBV30 with TRBJ1-5; TRBD1 matches 7 bases. V trimming: 2 bases; J trimming: 2 bases; junction bases outside the gene matches: 3. Germline values: CDR1 GTSNPN, CDR2 SVGIG (reference sequence). CDR3 length equals 14 residues.

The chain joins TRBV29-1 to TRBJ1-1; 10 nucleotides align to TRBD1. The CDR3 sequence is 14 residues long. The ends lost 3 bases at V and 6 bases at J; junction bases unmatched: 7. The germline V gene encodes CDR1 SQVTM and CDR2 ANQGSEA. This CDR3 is CSVDEGQGVSEAFF. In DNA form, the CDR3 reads TGCAGCGTTGATGAAGGACAGGGGGTATCTGAAGCTTTCTTT.

In DNA, the CDR3 is TGTGCCAGCAGCTTGAATACAGGACAAGAGACCCAGTACTTC. Translating gives CASSLNTGQETQYF. The V and J genes are TRBV5-4 and TRBJ2-5; tentatively, D is TRBD1 (5 bases). Germline V lookup: CDR1 SGHNT, CDR2 YYREEE (reference sequence). The CDR3 is 14 residues long. The V gene lost 1 base and the J gene lost 2 bases, with 9 bases spanning the gap.

The CDR3 loop reads CASTLLAGTGNGYTF. In DNA form, the CDR3 reads TGTGCCAGCACCCTATTGGCCGGGACAGGAAACGGCTACACCTTC. The rearrangement links TRBV6-1 to TRBJ1-2; 8 bases map to TRBD1. J was trimmed by 8 bases and V by 7 bases; bases with no gene match: 15. Germline V gives CDR1 MNHNS, CDR2 SASEGT. The CDR3 consists of 15 residues.

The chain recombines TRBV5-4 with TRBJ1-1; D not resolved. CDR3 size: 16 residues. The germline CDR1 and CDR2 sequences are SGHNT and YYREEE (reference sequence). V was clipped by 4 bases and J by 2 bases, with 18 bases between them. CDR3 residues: CASSQAPGSRNTEAFF. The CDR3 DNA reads TGTGCCAGCAGCCAGGCCCCAGGATCTCGTAACACTGAAGCTTTCTTT.

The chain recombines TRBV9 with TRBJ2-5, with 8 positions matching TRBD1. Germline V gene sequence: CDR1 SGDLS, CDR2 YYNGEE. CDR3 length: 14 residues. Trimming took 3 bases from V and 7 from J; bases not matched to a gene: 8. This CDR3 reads CASSARTGRGTQYF. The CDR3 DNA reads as TGTGCCAGCAGCGCGCGGACAGGGAGAGGGACCCAGTACTTC. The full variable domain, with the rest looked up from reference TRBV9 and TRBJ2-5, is DSGVTQTPKHLITATGQRVTLRCSPRSGDLSVYWYQQSLDQGLQFLIQYYNGEERAKGNILERFSAQQFPDLHSELNLSSLELGDSALYFCASSARTGRGTQYFGPGTRLLVL.

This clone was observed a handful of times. In DNA form, the CDR3 reads TGTGCCAGCAGCTTGCAGGGGGTGGGCTTTAATTCACCCCTCCACTTT. This translates into CASSLQGVGFNSPLHF. This chain uses TRBV5-6 with TRBJ1-6; 7 bases are a match to TRBD1. With V trimmed by 1 base and J by 6 bases, 7 bases remained unmatched. This CDR3 is built from 16 residues. Germline-derived CDR1 and CDR2 are SGHDT and YYEEEE.

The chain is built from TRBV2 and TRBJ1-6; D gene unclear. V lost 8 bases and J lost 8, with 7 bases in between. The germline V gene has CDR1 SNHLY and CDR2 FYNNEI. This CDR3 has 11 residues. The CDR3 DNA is TGTGCCAGCTGTCGTGATTCACCCCTCCACTTT. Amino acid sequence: CASCRDSPLHF. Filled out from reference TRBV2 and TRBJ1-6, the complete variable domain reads EPEVTQTPSHQVTQMGQEVILRCVPISNHLYFYWYRQILGQKVEFLVSFYNNEISEKSEIFDDQFSVERPDGSNFTLKIRSTKLEDSAMYFCASCRDSPLHFGNGTRLTVT.

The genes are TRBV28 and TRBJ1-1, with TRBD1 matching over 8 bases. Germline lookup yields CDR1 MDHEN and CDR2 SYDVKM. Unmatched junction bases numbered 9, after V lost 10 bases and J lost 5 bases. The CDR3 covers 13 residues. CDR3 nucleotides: TGTGCCACCGAACCACAGGGGGGGACTGAAGCTTTCTTT. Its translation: CATEPQGGTEAFF.

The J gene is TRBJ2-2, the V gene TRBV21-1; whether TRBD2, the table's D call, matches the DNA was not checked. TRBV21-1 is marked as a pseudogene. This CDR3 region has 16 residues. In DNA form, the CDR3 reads TGTGCCAGCAGCAGCTATCTAGCGGGACACACCGGGGAGCTGTTTTTT. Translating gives CASSSYLAGHTGELFF.

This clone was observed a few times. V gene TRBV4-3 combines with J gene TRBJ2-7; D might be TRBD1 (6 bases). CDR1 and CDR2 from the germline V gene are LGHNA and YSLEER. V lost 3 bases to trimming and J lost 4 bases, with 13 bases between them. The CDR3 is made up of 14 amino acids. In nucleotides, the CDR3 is TGCGCCAGCAGCCAGGTACAGGGACCGTACGAGCAGTACTTC. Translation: CASSQVQGPYEQYF.